This TCR beta chain was captured in a study of blood T cell repertoires in COVID-19. As for the study in general: The study drew acute and convalescent COVID-19 samples from the United States, Italy and Spain. T cells, B-cell-depleted T cells, or PBMCs supplied cDNA or gDNA.

Original methodology: Nucleated cell number was recorded as an estimate derived from reference gene primer amplification. Assay used: immunoSEQ multiplex PCR; TCRdb lists only in-frame clones, some missing. V and J calls and clone size follow that table, whereas D and trimming were derived from the DNA. The sample records under 300,000 clones, roughly three quarters being singletons. Germline V gene data show CDR1 as SGHTA and CDR2 as FQGNSA. V lost 5 bases to trimming and J lost 5 bases; unmatched junction nucleotides: 7. There are 15 residues in the CDR3. This TCR was sampled from a middle-aged woman with active or convalescent COVID-19. The sequencing input was peripheral blood. This chain connects TRBV7-2 to TRBJ2-5, with 11 bases lining up with TRBD2. The CDR3 protein is CASSISGGDRETQYF. In DNA form, the CDR3 reads TGTGCCAGCAGCATTAGCGGGGGGGACCGCGAGACCCAGTACTTC. The whole variable domain, filled in from reference TRBV7-2 and TRBJ2-5, reads GAGVSQSPSNKVTEKGKDVELRCDPISGHTALYWYRQSLGQGLEFLIYFQGNSAPDKSGLPSDRFSAERTGGSVSTLTIQRTQQEDSAVYLCASSISGGDRETQYFGPGTRLLVL.